The 27 T cell receptor beta chains below were found in one sample sequenced in a study of T cell changes during pregnancy in multiple sclerosis. The data were produced by immunoSEQ multiplex PCR, yet TCRdb's version contains in-frame clones alone and is incomplete. The sample gives over 80,000 clones, over 75% of which show up once; approximately 0.76% is in the top ten. This sample comprised peripheral blood, obtained in the second trimester of pregnancy. These receptors were taken from a female donor in good health, enrolled as a control in a pregnancy study.

This sequence joins TRBV2 and TRBJ2-2; D is possibly TRBD2 (7 bases). The CDR3 has 12 residues. Germline CDR1 reads SNHLY; CDR2 reads FYNNEI. Trimming left V 6 bases short and J 7 bases short, with 9 bases between. CDR3 residues: CASRRGGGELFF. The CDR3 nucleotides are TGTGCCAGCAGGAGGGGGGGCGGGGAGCTGTTTTTT. Full variable domain (rest looked up from reference TRBV2 and TRBJ2-2): EPEVTQTPSHQVTQMGQEVILRCVPISNHLYFYWYRQILGQKVEFLVSFYNNEISEKSEIFDDQFSVERPDGSNFTLKIRSTKLEDSAMYFCASRRGGGELFFGEGSRLTVL.

The gene calls are TRBV21-1 and TRBJ2-7; TRBD2 reflects the table's D call only, with no check against the DNA. TRBV21-1 is described as a pseudogene. The CDR3 contains 17 residues. CDR3 residues: CASSKVYSGSISYEQYF. Written as DNA, the CDR3 is TGTGCCAGCAGCAAAGTATATAGCGGGAGTATCTCCTACGAGCAGTACTTC.

This clone appeared once. The chain combines TRBV7-2 with TRBJ2-1; the match to TRBD2 covers 12 bases. V shed 0 bases, J shed 3 bases, and the junction held 9 bases outside the gene matches. The CDR3 sequence is 19 residues long. CDR1 SGHTA and CDR2 FQGNSA come from the germline V gene. This chain's CDR3 is CASSLAFLAGGPSYNEQFF. CDR3 DNA sequence: TGTGCCAGCAGCTTAGCTTTTCTAGCGGGAGGGCCTAGCTACAATGAGCAGTTCTTC.

J is TRBJ1-5 and V is TRBV6-5, with D maybe TRBD1 (6 bases). Trimming took 6 bases from V and 0 from J, leaving 12 bases between them. CDR1 is MNHEY, CDR2 SVGAGI, per germline. The CDR3 runs 15 residues. CDR3 DNA: TGTGCCAGCAGAATCGACAGGACTAGCAATCAGCCCCAGCATTTT. This codes for CASRIDRTSNQPQHF.

V and J are TRBV7-9 and TRBJ1-4; 10 positions agree with TRBD1. Per the germline V gene, CDR1 is SEHNR and CDR2 is FQNEAQ (reference sequence). There are 16 residues in the CDR3. V lost 0 bases to trimming and J lost 4 bases; unmatched junction nucleotides: 2. The CDR3 DNA reads TGTGCCAGCAGCTTAGCCGGACAGGGGGGTAATGAAAAACTGTTTTTT. Its protein is CASSLAGQGGNEKLFF.

This clone was picked up a small number of times. The rearrangement joins TRBV6-5 to TRBJ1-2; tentatively, D is TRBD1 (5 bases). Between the trimmed V and J ends, which lost 4 bases and 8 bases, there was a span of 17 bases. Germline V lookup: CDR1 MNHEY, CDR2 SVGAGI. The CDR3 has 14 amino acids. CDR3 nucleotide sequence: TGTGCCAGCAGTTCAACCAGACAGCGTGGGGGCTACACCTTC. Protein: CASSSTRQRGGYTF.

This clone came up once. The gene calls are TRBV5-4 and TRBJ2-1; 11 bases fit TRBD2. The V gene end was trimmed by 1 base and the J gene end by 6 bases; junction bases not matched to a gene: 3. The germline V gene encodes CDR1 SGHNT and CDR2 YYREEE (reference sequence). This CDR3 is 15 amino acids long. CDR3 in amino acids: CASSLRLAGTNEQFF. In DNA form, the CDR3 reads TGTGCCAGCAGCTTGAGACTAGCGGGAACCAATGAGCAGTTCTTC.

The rearrangement links TRBV5-6 to TRBJ2-1; D might be TRBD1 (6 bases). CDR1 SGHDT and CDR2 YYEEEE come from the germline V gene. The CDR3 consists of 15 residues. The V end was cut by 0 bases, the J end by 5 bases, with 12 bases between. This CDR3 is CASSLGTGWDNEQFF. The CDR3 coding sequence is TGTGCCAGCAGCTTGGGAACAGGGTGGGACAATGAGCAGTTCTTC.

The chain combines TRBV5-5 with TRBJ1-2; TRBD1 matches 8 bases. The CDR3 sequence is 17 residues long. CDR1 SGHKS and CDR2 YYEKEE come from the germline V gene (reference sequence). The junction had 7 bases not matched to a gene; V was cut back by 0 bases and J by 0 bases. CDR3 residues: CASSLGPRTGTNYGYTF. The CDR3 DNA reads as TGTGCCAGCAGCTTGGGCCCTAGGACAGGGACTAACTATGGCTACACCTTC. The full variable domain, its missing parts supplied by reference TRBV5-5 and TRBJ1-2, is DAGVTQSPTHLIKTRGQQVTLRCSPISGHKSVSWYQQVLGQGPQFIFQYYEKEERGRGNFPDRFSARQFPNYSSELNVNALLLGDSALYLCASSLGPRTGTNYGYTFGSGTRLTVV.

The chain recombines TRBV7-9 with TRBJ1-4, with 8 bases that match TRBD1. Germline V lookup: CDR1 SEHNR, CDR2 FQNEAQ (reference sequence). This CDR3 is 15 amino acids long. V trimming: 5 bases; J trimming: 6 bases; junction bases outside the gene matches: 8. Here the CDR3 DNA reads TGTGCCAGCAGCGTAACAGGGGGTTTTGATGAAAAACTGTTTTTT. Its protein product is CASSVTGGFDEKLFF.

J is TRBJ1-1 and V is TRBV28; D gene uncertain. The germline V gene has CDR1 MDHEN and CDR2 SYDVKM. Trimming stripped 7 bases from V and 6 bases from J, with 18 bases between. The CDR3 loop spans 14 amino acids. The DNA of the CDR3 is TGTGCCAGCATAGTTCACCAGGCTCGGTCTGAAGCTTTCTTT. Residues: CASIVHQARSEAFF.

Comments on this clone: At one of its ends the junction is not consistent with the germline gene, which may arise from a read error. This chain links TRBV18 with TRBJ1-5, with TRBD1 matching 9 bases. The germline V gene encodes CDR1 KGHSH and CDR2 LQKENI. CDR3 length: 16 residues. CDR3 sequence (DNA): TGTGCCAGCTCACTGACAGGGGGAGGGAGCAGTCAGCCCCAGCATTTT. Translated, it gives CASSLTGGGSSQPQHF.

CDR3 residues: CASSEETGGGTGELFF. As DNA, the CDR3 is TGTGCCAGCAGCGAAGAAACGGGGGGCGGGACCGGGGAGCTGTTTTTT. V usage is TRBV11-3 and J usage is TRBJ2-2; possibly TRBD2 for D (7 bases). This CDR3 is 16 amino acids long. The V gene lost 5 bases and the J gene lost 5 bases, with 18 bases spanning the gap. CDR1 is SGHNT, CDR2 YENEEA, per germline. Together with reference TRBV11-3 and TRBJ2-2, the CDR3 gives the full variable domain: EAGVVQSPRYKIIEKKQPVAFWCNPISGHNTLYWYLQNLGQGPELLIRYENEEAVDDSQLPKDRFSAERLKGVDSTLKIQPAELGDSAVYLCASSEETGGGTGELFFGEGSRLTVL.

V usage is TRBV6-5 and J usage is TRBJ2-7; 11 bases map to TRBD1. J lost 5 bases, V lost 5 bases, and 5 bases had no gene match. This CDR3 comprises 14 residues. Per the germline V gene, CDR1 is MNHEY and CDR2 is SVGAGI. CDR3 region: CASSQRTGGNEQYF. CDR3 DNA sequence: TGTGCCAGCAGTCAACGGACAGGGGGCAACGAGCAGTACTTC.

The rearrangement joins TRBV9 to TRBJ2-1; weak D call: TRBD2 (7 bases). Germline V lookup: CDR1 SGDLS, CDR2 YYNGEE. The CDR3 extends over 15 amino acids. Trimming cost V 3 bases and J 9 bases, with 19 bases left between them. The CDR3 here is CASSAKTGRATEQFF. Here the CDR3 DNA reads TGTGCCAGCAGCGCCAAAACAGGGAGGGCCACTGAGCAGTTCTTC.

The J gene is TRBJ1-2, the V gene TRBV5-6; D is possibly TRBD1 (5 bases). Germline V lookup: CDR1 SGHDT, CDR2 YYEEEE. This CDR3 contains 15 residues. Trimming cost V 4 bases and J 4 bases, with 17 bases left between them. CDR3 sequence reads: CASSTGAQGGYGYTF. The CDR3 nucleotides read TGTGCCAGCAGCACTGGTGCCCAGGGCGGCTATGGCTACACCTTC.

The chain is built from TRBV5-5 and TRBJ1-3, with unresolved D. CDR1 SGHKS and CDR2 YYEKEE come from the germline V gene (reference sequence). This CDR3 is 16 amino acids long. The ends were cut back, 4 bases at V and 1 base at J, with 15 bases in the middle. The CDR3 protein is CASSTVPTLSGNTIYF. In DNA form, the CDR3 reads TGTGCCAGCAGCACCGTGCCTACCCTATCTGGAAACACCATATATTTT.

This chain links TRBV6-6 with TRBJ2-7, with TRBD1 matching 11 bases. V lost 5 bases, J lost 6 bases, and 9 bases stayed unmatched. The CDR3 loop spans 15 amino acids. Germline CDR1 MNHNY, CDR2 SVGAGI (reference sequence). The CDR3 protein is CASSRRGQGAVEQYF. CDR3 DNA sequence: TGTGCCAGCAGTCGCCGCGGACAGGGGGCGGTCGAGCAGTACTTC.

The CDR3 bases are TGTGCCAGCAGCTTAGGGGCAGGGAGGTTTAACACTGAAGCTTTCTTT. Protein product: CASSLGAGRFNTEAFF. The chain uses TRBV7-2 and TRBJ1-1; perhaps TRBD1 as D (5 bases). Germline V gene sequence: CDR1 SGHTA, CDR2 FQGNSA. The CDR3 covers 16 residues. Trimming stripped 1 base from V and 2 bases from J, with 14 bases between.

DNA of the CDR3: TGCAGCGTTCTAGACTCTGTAGACTACGAGCAGTACTTC. This encodes CSVLDSVDYEQYF. The chain employs TRBV29-1 and TRBJ2-7; unclear D gene. Looked up from germline, CDR1 is SQVTM and CDR2 is ANQGSEA. The CDR3 sequence is 13 residues long. Trimming took off 5 bases at V and 3 bases at J, with 14 bases between the two ends.

The DNA of the CDR3 is TGCGCCAGCAGCTGGCCCGGGACTAGCGGGAAAGAGACCCAGTACTTC. Translating gives CASSWPGTSGKETQYF. The chain joins TRBV5-1 to TRBJ2-5; 13 positions match TRBD2. The V gene's germline CDR1 is SGHRS and CDR2 YFSETQ. The CDR3 spans 16 residues. Losses at the gene ends were 3 bases for V and 3 bases for J; bases not matched to a gene: 5.

V gene TRBV18 combines with J gene TRBJ2-3; TRBD2 aligns across 7 bases. The CDR3 consists of 16 residues. Trimming cost V 1 base and J 2 bases; bases outside gene matches: 6. Looked up from germline, CDR1 is KGHSH and CDR2 is LQKENI. The chain's CDR3 is CASSPLNGGSTDTQYF. The DNA of the CDR3 is TGTGCCAGCTCACCACTAAACGGGGGGTCCACAGATACGCAGTATTTT. Based on the CDR3 plus reference TRBV18 and TRBJ2-3, the full variable domain is NAGVMQNPRHLVRRRGQEARLRCSPMKGHSHVYWYRQLPEEGLKFMVYLQKENIIDESGMPKERFSAEFPKEGPSILRIQQVVRGDSAAYFCASSPLNGGSTDTQYFGPGTRLTVL.

The chain joins TRBV28 to TRBJ2-7; tentatively, D is TRBD1 (5 bases). CDR1 and CDR2 from the germline V gene are MDHEN and SYDVKM. V lost 6 bases and J 3 bases, leaving 24 bases between the germline ends. This CDR3 has 17 amino acids. The DNA of the CDR3 is TGTGCCAGCAGGGAACCGGCCGGGCGATCTAGGGGCTACGAGCAGTACTTC. It is translated as CASREPAGRSRGYEQYF.

This clone has just a few counts. V and J are TRBV4-1 and TRBJ2-4; 10 bases line up with TRBD2. Germline CDR1 is MGHRA and CDR2 is YSYEKL. V gave up 1 base and J gave up 0 bases; unmatched junction bases: 6. The CDR3 consists of 18 residues. The DNA for the CDR3 is TGCGCCAGCAGCCAAGGCCCTAGCGGGGGAGCAGCCAAAAACATTCAGTACTTC. Encoded protein: CASSQGPSGGAAKNIQYF.

The chain recombines TRBV28 with TRBJ1-2, with a tentative D call TRBD1 (6 bases). CDR3 length equals 16 residues. Trimming took off 6 bases at V and 4 bases at J, with 21 bases between the two ends. Looked up from germline, CDR1 is MDHEN and CDR2 is SYDVKM. The CDR3 bases are TGTGCCAGCAGCTCGGGGTTCGCAGGGGAGGGCTATGGCTACACCTTC. As protein: CASSSGFAGEGYGYTF.

In regard to this clone: Other DNA sequences of this sample code for an identical CDR3. This chain connects TRBV6-4 to TRBJ2-3; TRBD1 matches 7 bases. With 5 bases clipped from V and 0 bases from J, the junction kept 2 bases outside the gene matches. The germline gives CDR1 MRHNA, CDR2 SNTAGT. The CDR3 runs 14 residues. Here the CDR3 reads CASSRDSSTDTQYF. The CDR3 nucleotides are TGTGCCAGCAGTCGGGACAGTAGCACAGATACGCAGTATTTT.

The V call is TRBV15, the J call TRBJ2-3, with 11 bases fitting TRBD2. This CDR3 spans 14 amino acids. Germline trimming cut 6 bases from V and 3 bases from J; bases unmatched to any gene: 2. Germline CDR1 LNHNV, CDR2 YYDKDF (reference sequence). The CDR3 protein is CATRGLAVTDTQYF. The CDR3 DNA is TGTGCCACCAGGGGACTAGCGGTGACAGATACGCAGTATTTT.